This TCR beta chain originates from a study of cytomegalovirus exposure and HLA in healthy donors. Across the whole study: Early released data comprised tens of millions of unique TCRs from HLA-typed donors.

A multiplex PCR was run with 60 Vbeta primers and 13 Jbeta primers. Libraries were prepared by immunoSEQ multiplex PCR; TCRdb keeps only in-frame clonotypes and omits some of them. The sample yields about 130,000 clones, approximately 64% seen once. CDR1 is ENHRY, CDR2 SYGVKD, per germline. The CDR3 sequence is 18 residues long. The ends were cut back, 3 bases at V and 5 bases at J, with 22 bases in the middle. The sample holds a few counts of this clone. Its antigen is unknown. Study conclusions and caveats: CMV serostatus was the only immune exposure information that was available.

Each of the donors was a healthy bone marrow donor. Nominal health characterized the donors when sampled, though unrecorded immune exposures were likely. The clonotype was recovered from a woman in her forties in good health and CMV-seronegative. The source material was PBMCs. The chain couples TRBV10-3 to TRBJ2-2; D may be TRBD1 (7 bases). Written as DNA, the CDR3 is TGTGCCATCAGTGATAGTGCGGGAAACAGGGGCGGAACCGGGGAGCTGTTTTTT. This encodes CAISDSAGNRGGTGELFF.